This T cell receptor beta chain was profiled in a study of post-analysis software for immune sequencing data (dated by TCRdb to about 2015). Background on the whole study: The recorded disease courses included relapsing-remitting, secondary progressive and progressive-relapsing multiple sclerosis, and some patients had no subtype annotation. The patient repertoires were compared against around 11 previously published healthy control repertoires obtained from donors aged 6 to 25 years. A subset of samples was prepared in parallel using single-end sample barcoding, then pooled and co-amplified after Illumina adapter ligation. On the study overall, not on this receptor specifically: The control group was slightly older than the multiple sclerosis patient group. Strong co-clustering of samples prepared in the same batch was shown by direct clustering with F measure, prompting a batch-effect correction. Multiple sclerosis patients had significantly lower normalized Chao1 diversity than controls, a result that suggests substantial peripheral T-cell clonal expansion.

Libraries were built with PCR. TCRdb names Illumina HiSeq 2500 as the instrument used. To reduce PCR and sequencing biases, unique molecular identifiers were built into the TCR beta cDNA libraries. Some 500,000 cDNA molecules were obtained for every 1 to 10 million input T cells, so each molecule roughly corresponded to one T cell. The patient libraries were prepared and sequenced with the same protocol used for the earlier healthy control dataset. Samples belonging to the same batch were prepared together, multiplexed and sequenced on a shared HiSeq lane. Regarding the original processing steps: MIGEC was used to process the raw barcoded reads, and molecular identifier groups with only a single read were discarded before consensus assembly and CDR3 extraction. VDJtools was used for post-analysis of the clonotype tables, with diversity normalized by down-sampling every dataset to the smallest sample size. Repertoire overlap clustering matched CDR3 amino acid but not nucleotide sequences to correct batch-related cross-sample contamination. The raw public reads went through TCRdb reprocessing: fastp at Q25, MiXCR clone calling, in-frame beta chains kept. Entries are consolidated by CDR3 protein sequence, retaining the most common genes and DNA. TCRdb, not the original authors, processed these V and J calls. The sample table lists more than 500,000 distinct CDR3 sequences, less than 40% of them with a count of one. Of the sample, approximately 5.4% is held by the ten largest clones.

Only a few counts were recorded for this clonotype. Its antigen target is currently unknown. Qualities for individual bases were not recorded, and no much larger clone is one base off. To demonstrate the VDJtools post-analysis software, TCR beta repertoires were profiled from the peripheral blood of about 13 young patients with multiple sclerosis. The patients with multiple sclerosis were children and adolescents between about 6 and 16 years of age. Material for sequencing was blood. The receptor's source is a girl under 18 with multiple sclerosis.

The bases are TGCGCCAGCAGCCCTCCGGGGGGCATGTCCTACGAGCAGTACTTC. Its protein reads: CASSPPGGMSYEQYF. The rearrangement combines TRBV5-1 with TRBJ2-7, and perhaps TRBD2 as D gene, on 7 matching bases. Including cysteine and phenylalanine, the CDR3 has 15 amino acids. The only DNA kept is the CDR3, 45 bases in frame from the first base. The V end loses 4 bases and the J end loses 1 base, and a stretch of 15 bases separates them. For CDR1 and CDR2, the germline V gene lists SGHRS and YFSETQ. With the rest looked up from the reference TRBV5-1 and TRBJ2-7 genes rather than sequenced, the full variable domain is KAGVTQTPRYLIKTRGQQVTLSCSPISGHRSVSWYQQTPGQGLQFLFEYFSETQRNKGNFPGRFSGRQFSNSRSEMNVSTLELGDSALYLCASSPPGGMSYEQYFGPGTRLTVT.